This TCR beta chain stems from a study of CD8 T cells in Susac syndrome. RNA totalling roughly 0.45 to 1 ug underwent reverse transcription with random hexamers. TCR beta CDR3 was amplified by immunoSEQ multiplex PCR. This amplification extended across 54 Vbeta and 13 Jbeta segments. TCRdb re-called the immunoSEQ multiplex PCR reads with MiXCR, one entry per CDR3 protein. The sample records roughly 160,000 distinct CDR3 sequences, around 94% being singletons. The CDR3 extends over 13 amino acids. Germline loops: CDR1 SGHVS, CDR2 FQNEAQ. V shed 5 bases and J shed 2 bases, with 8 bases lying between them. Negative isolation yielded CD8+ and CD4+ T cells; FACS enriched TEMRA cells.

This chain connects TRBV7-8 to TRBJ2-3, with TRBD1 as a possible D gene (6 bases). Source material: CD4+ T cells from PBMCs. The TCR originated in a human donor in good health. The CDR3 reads CASSGQHTDTQYF. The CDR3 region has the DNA TGTGCCAGCAGCGGACAGCACACAGATACGCAGTATTTT.